The T cell receptor beta chain described here comes from a study of shared clonotypes between healthy human individuals (TCRdb year 2020). In terms of the full investigation: The cohort comprised a couple of women and a few men aged 18 to 49 years. For each donor, CD4 naive and CD4 memory were each run on three plates, CD8 naive on two plates, and CD8 memory on one plate. To estimate repertoire size and how much clonotypes are shared between individuals, the study performed deep sequencing of blood TCR repertoires from roughly five healthy adults. Libraries were prepared and TCR repertoires were sequenced by different laboratories using diverse techniques, in order to increase sequencing depth and limit assay-specific biases. Per donor, leukapheresis produced somewhere between about 0.94 and 9.5 billion PBMCs.

TCR CDR3 regions were amplified from genomic DNA by multiplex PCR using the deep immunoSEQ assay. Extracted genomic DNA from each cell subset was distributed evenly across all wells of several immunoSEQ 96-well plates, and each plate was treated as a replicate. For sorted subsets, around 0.2 ug genomic DNA, equal to 30,000 or so T cell genomes, was loaded into each replicate PCR. The purified libraries were quantified using a Qubit 3.0 fluorometer, sized with a Bioanalyzer 2100, and then quantified again using the KAPA Library Quantification kit. Every immunoSEQ 96-well plate was sequenced on a dedicated single-read 150-cycle Illumina NextSeq 550 flow cell. In the authors' own workflow: Because the immunoSEQ output included only junctional sequences and no quality scores, the filtering could not be the same as the filtering used for full-length reads. Sequences were annotated with PyIR, a Python wrapper for IgBLAST v1.9, and V/J genes and CDR3 were assigned using IMGT germline references. Any read was removed if the V/J assignment was weak (E-value above 1e-6), the CDR3 was missing, or the read contained stop codons, out-of-frame junctions, or ambiguous translated residues. V3J clonotypes were defined as sequences sharing the same inferred V gene, J gene, and CDR3 amino acid sequence. Percentage overlap between repertoires was computed as shared unique clonotypes divided by the size of the smaller repertoire. Richness of each repertoire was evaluated using RTK rarefaction, the Chao1 estimator, and Recon v2.1 estimates of unobserved clonotypes. OLGA was used to compute generation probabilities for all TCRbeta clonotypes that the gDNA method yielded from a handful of donors. As stored in TCRdb, this immuneACCESS dataset retains in-frame rearrangements with V and J assigned. A fraction of the clones does not appear; measured against another copy, unresolved V genes explain less than half of the discrepancy, and the remainder lacks a known reason. V and J calls and clone size are those listed in that table; D and trimming were worked out from the DNA. In this sample the table shows nearly 1,000,000 clones, about three quarters of which occur a single time. Nearly 1.5% of the sample rests with the top ten.

The donors were healthy, HIV-negative adults who had no recently reported acute infections or vaccinations. Every donor was a Caucasian adult living in Nashville, Tennessee, USA. CD4+ T cells were enriched through magnetic negative selection, after which naive cells were positively selected on CD45RA and the remaining negative fraction served as the memory subset. Blood was collected by leukapheresis, and PBMCs were isolated by Ficoll-Histopaque density gradient centrifugation and then cryopreserved in liquid nitrogen vapor phase. Analytical flow cytometry was used to check the purity and quantity of each magnetically sorted T cell population. Each sorted fraction had its genomic DNA isolated and then quantified by UV absorbance on a Nanodrop 2000c. As for this clone: Its antigen is still unknown. The record has no base qualities; no much larger clone is one base away.

Paper-wide results and their limitations: Sharing across a handful of donors was observed for approximately 5% of naive CD4, 3% to 3.5% of naive CD8, over 2% of memory CD4, and around 0.4% of memory CD8 clonotypes. Because the study included only a small number of donors, the genetic and exposure-history diversity represented was limited. Sampling was limited to blood, and TCR repertoires in tissue likely differ from TCR repertoires in blood. Naive subsets generally had larger estimated clonotype richness than memory subsets. Incomplete sequencing was indicated by rarefaction of sorted-subset datasets, despite the large sequencing depth. Based on pairwise subsampling, the degree of clonotype sharing among donors was expected to be affected by sequencing depth. Clonotypes shared by all four sorted-subset donors showed higher generation probabilities than non-shared clonotypes.

Trimming removed 6 bases from V and 2 bases from J, leaving 8 bases between the germline ends. The CDR3 goes from the cysteine to the phenylalanine over 12 residues. Of all the DNA, just the CDR3 is kept, 36 bases in frame from base 1. CDR1 and CDR2, per the germline V gene, are ENHRY and SYGVKD. The receptor comes from a man between 18 and 29 years old in good health. The sequencing input was memory CD4+ T cells sorted from blood. The sample's cell subset or site label, decoded: CD45RA-negative fraction. This sequence uses TRBV10-3 and TRBJ2-7; the D region may be TRBD1 or TRBD2, each matching 5 bases equally. This receptor carries the CDR3 CAIRMGAYEQYF. The DNA is as follows: TGTGCCATCAGGATGGGGGCCTACGAGCAGTACTTC.